Here is one T cell receptor (beta chain) with its context. Libraries were prepared by immunoSEQ multiplex PCR; TCRdb keeps only in-frame clonotypes and omits some of them. The table shows about 200,000 clones, with approximately 82% occurring only once. This specimen comes from a study of blood T cell repertoires in COVID-19. Study-wide context: Nucleic acid was either cDNA or gDNA, and it came from T cells, B-cell-depleted T cells, or PBMCs.

The germline V and J ends were trimmed by 6 bases and 0 bases, with 11 bases remaining between them. There are 15 residues in the CDR3. From germline, CDR1 is SGHVS and CDR2 FQNEAQ. Before being deemed recovered, Cohort 3 donors had two negative PCRs, clearance, or symptom resolution. The sample consisted of PBMCs or T cells enriched from blood (not recorded which). The genes are TRBV7-8 and TRBJ2-2; the D gene is possibly TRBD1 (6 bases). This sequence was found in a middle-aged man who had recovered from COVID-19. CDR3 DNA sequence: TGTGCCAGCAGATCCGGACAGTCGAACACCGGGGAGCTGTTTTTT. It translates to CASRSGQSNTGELFF. Full variable domain (missing parts from reference TRBV7-8 and TRBJ2-2): GAGVSQSPRYKVAKRGQDVALRCDPISGHVSLFWYQQALGQGPEFLTYFQNEAQLDKSGLPSDRFFAERPEGSVSTLKIQRTQQEDSAVYLCASRSGQSNTGELFFGEGSRLTVL.